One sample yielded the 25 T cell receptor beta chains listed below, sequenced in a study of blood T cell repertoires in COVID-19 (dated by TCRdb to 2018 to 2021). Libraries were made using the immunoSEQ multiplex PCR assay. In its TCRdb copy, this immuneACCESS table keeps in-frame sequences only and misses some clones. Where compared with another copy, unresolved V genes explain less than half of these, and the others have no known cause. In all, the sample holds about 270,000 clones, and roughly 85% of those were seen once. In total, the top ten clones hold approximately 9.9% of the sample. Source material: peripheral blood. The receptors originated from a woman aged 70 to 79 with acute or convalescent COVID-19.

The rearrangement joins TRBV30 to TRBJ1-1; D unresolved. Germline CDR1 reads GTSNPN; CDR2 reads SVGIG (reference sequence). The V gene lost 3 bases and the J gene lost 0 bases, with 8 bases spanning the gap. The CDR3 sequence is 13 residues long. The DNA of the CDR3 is TGTGCCTGGAGGCGACTGGTGAACACTGAAGCTTTCTTT. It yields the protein CAWRRLVNTEAFF.

The CDR3 is CASAGSETQYF. The CDR3 bases are TGTGCCTCCGCCGGTTCGGAGACCCAGTACTTC. V and J are TRBV30 and TRBJ2-5; D is undetermined. Germline V gene sequence: CDR1 GTSNPN, CDR2 SVGIG (reference sequence). V lost 7 bases and J lost 5, with 11 bases in between. This CDR3 spans 11 amino acids.

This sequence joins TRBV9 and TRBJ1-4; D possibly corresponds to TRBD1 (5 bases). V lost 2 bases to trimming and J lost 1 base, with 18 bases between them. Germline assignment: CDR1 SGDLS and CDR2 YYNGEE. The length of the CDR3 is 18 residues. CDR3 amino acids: CASSVGEGRGITNEKLFF. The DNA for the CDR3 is TGTGCCAGCAGCGTCGGGGAGGGGCGGGGGATAACTAATGAAAAACTGTTTTTT.

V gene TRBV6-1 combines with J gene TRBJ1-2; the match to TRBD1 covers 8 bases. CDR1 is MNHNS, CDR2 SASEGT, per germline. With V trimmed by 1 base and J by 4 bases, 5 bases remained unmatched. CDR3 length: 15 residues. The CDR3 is CASSEGGQATYGYTF. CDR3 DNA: TGTGCCAGCAGTGAAGGGGGACAGGCGACCTATGGCTACACCTTC.

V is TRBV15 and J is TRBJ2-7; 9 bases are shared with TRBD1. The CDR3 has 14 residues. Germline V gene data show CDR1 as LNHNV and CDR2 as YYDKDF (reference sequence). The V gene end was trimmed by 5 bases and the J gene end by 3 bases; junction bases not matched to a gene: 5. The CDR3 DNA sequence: TGTGCCACCAGCGGGGGACAGGGAGGCTACGAGCAGTACTTC. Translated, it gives CATSGGQGGYEQYF.

CDR3 nucleotides: TGTGCCAGCAGCTCATACAGTGCAACTAATGAAAAACTGTTTTTT. This gives the protein CASSSYSATNEKLFF. The V and J genes are TRBV5-4 and TRBJ1-4; D is ambiguous. Between the trimmed V and J ends, which lost 3 bases and 0 bases, there was a span of 9 bases. This CDR3 comprises 15 residues. The V gene's germline CDR1 is SGHNT and CDR2 YYREEE (reference sequence).

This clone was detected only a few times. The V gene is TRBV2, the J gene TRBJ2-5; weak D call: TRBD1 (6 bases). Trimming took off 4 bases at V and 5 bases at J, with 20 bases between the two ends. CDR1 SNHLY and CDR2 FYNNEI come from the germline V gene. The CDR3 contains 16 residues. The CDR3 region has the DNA TGTGCCAGCAGTGGTAGGATGGCAGGGGATGGTGAGACCCAGTACTTC. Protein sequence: CASSGRMAGDGETQYF.

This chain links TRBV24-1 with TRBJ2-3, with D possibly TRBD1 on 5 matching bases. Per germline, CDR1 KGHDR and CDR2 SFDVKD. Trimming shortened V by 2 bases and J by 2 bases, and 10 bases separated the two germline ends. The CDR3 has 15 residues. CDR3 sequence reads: CATSDSHRPTDTQYF. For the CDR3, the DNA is TGTGCCACCAGTGATTCCCACAGGCCCACAGATACGCAGTATTTT.

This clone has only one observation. The CDR3 sequence is CAISPTGGSSGYTF. In DNA form, the CDR3 reads TGTGCCATCAGTCCGACAGGGGGCTCCTCTGGCTACACCTTC. The chain has TRBV10-3 and TRBJ1-2; the match to TRBD1 covers 10 bases. V lost 5 bases and J lost 7; bases outside the gene matches: 7. The germline V gene has CDR1 ENHRY and CDR2 SYGVKD. The CDR3 has 14 amino acids.

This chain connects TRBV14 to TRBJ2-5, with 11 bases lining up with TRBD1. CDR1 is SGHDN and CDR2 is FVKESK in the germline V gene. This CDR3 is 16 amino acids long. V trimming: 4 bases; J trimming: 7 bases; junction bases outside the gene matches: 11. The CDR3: CASSPRTGGAFVTQYF. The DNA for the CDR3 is TGTGCCAGCAGCCCGCGGACAGGGGGCGCGTTTGTGACCCAGTACTTC.

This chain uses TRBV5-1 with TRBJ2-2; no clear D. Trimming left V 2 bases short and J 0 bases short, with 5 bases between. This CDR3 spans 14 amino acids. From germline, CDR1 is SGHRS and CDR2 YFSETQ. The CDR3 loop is CASSFSANTGELFF. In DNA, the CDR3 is TGCGCCAGCAGCTTTTCTGCGAACACCGGGGAGCTGTTTTTT. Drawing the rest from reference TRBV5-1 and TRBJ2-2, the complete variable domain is KAGVTQTPRYLIKTRGQQVTLSCSPISGHRSVSWYQQTPGQGLQFLFEYFSETQRNKGNFPGRFSGRQFSNSRSEMNVSTLELGDSALYLCASSFSANTGELFFGEGSRLTVL.

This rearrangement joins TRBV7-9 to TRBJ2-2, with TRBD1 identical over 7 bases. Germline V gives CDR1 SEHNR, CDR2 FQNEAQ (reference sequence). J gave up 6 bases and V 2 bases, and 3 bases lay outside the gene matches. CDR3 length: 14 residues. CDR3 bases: TGTGCCAGCAGCTTATTTGACAGGGCCGGGGAGCTGTTTTTT. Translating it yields CASSLFDRAGELFF.

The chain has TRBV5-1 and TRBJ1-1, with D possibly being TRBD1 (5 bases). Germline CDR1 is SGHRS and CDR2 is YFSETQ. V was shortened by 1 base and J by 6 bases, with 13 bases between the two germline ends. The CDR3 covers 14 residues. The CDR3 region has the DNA TGCGCCAGCAGCTTGCCAGGGCACGTCGCTGAAGCTTTCTTT. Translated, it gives CASSLPGHVAEAFF.

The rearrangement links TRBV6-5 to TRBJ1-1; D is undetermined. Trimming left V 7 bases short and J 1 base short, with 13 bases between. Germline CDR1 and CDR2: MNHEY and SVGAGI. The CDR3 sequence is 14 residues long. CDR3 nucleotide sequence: TGTGCCAGCAAGGGAGGCTTCGAGAACACTGAAGCTTTCTTT. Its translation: CASKGGFENTEAFF.

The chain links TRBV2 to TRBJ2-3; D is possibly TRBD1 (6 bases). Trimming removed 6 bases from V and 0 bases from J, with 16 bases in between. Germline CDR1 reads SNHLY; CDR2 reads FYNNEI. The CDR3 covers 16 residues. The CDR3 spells CASRTYRAASTDTQYF. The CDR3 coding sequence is TGTGCCAGCAGAACATACAGGGCTGCTAGCACAGATACGCAGTATTTT.

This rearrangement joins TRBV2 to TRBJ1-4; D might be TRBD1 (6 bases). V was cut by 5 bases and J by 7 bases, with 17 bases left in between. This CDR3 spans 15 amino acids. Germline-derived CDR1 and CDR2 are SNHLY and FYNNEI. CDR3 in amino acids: CASSFSGTKGEKLFF. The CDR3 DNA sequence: TGTGCCAGCAGTTTTAGCGGGACAAAAGGTGAAAAACTGTTTTTT.

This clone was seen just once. The CDR3 DNA reads as TGTGCCAGCTCACCTGCGTCTGGAAACACCATATATTTT. It encodes CASSPASGNTIYF. This chain uses TRBV18 with TRBJ1-3; D is unresolved. In germline, CDR1 is KGHSH, CDR2 LQKENI. V lost 3 bases to trimming and J lost 1 base, with 4 bases between them. The CDR3 contains 13 residues.

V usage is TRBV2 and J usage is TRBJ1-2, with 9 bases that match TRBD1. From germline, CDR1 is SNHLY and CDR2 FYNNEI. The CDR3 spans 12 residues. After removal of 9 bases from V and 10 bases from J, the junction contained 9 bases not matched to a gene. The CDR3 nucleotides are TGTGCCAGACTTCCGGGACAGGGATCCTACACCTTC. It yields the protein CARLPGQGSYTF.

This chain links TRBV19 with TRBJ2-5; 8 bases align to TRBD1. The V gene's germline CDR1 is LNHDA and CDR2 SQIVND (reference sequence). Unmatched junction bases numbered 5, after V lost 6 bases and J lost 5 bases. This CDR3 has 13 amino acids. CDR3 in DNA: TGTGCCAGTAGGGACAGGGAGAGGGAGACCCAGTACTTC. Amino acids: CASRDRERETQYF.

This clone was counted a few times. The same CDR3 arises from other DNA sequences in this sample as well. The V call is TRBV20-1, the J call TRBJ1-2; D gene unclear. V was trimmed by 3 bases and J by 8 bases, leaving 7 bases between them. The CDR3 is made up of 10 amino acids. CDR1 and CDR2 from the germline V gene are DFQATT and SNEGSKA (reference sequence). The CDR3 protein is CSARSGGYTF. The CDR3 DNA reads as TGCAGTGCTAGGTCCGGGGGCTACACCTTC.

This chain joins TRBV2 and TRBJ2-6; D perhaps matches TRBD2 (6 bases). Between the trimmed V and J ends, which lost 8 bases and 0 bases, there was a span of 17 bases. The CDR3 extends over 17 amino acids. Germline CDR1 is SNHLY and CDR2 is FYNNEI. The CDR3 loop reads CASGGAAGRSGANVLTF. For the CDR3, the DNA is TGTGCCAGCGGCGGGGCCGCGGGCCGCTCTGGGGCCAACGTCCTGACTTTC.

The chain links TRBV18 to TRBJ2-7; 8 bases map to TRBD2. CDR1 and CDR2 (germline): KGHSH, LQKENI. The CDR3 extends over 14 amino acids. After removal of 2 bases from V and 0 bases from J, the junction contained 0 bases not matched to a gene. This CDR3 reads CASSPGTSSYEQYF. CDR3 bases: TGTGCCAGCTCACCAGGGACTAGCTCCTACGAGCAGTACTTC. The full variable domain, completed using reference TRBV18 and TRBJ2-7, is NAGVMQNPRHLVRRRGQEARLRCSPMKGHSHVYWYRQLPEEGLKFMVYLQKENIIDESGMPKERFSAEFPKEGPSILRIQQVVRGDSAAYFCASSPGTSSYEQYFGPGTRLTVT.

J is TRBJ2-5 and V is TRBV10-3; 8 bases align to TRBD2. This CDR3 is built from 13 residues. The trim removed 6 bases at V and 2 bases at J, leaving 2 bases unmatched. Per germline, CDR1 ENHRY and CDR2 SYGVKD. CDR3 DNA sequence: TGTGCCATCAGCCGGGGGGGACAAGAGACCCAGTACTTC. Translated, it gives CAISRGGQETQYF.

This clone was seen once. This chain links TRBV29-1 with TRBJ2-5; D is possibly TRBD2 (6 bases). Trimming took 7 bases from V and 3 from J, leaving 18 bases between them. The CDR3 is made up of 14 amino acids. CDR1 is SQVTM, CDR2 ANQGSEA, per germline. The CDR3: CSASERRGKETQYF. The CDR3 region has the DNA TGCAGCGCCTCGGAGAGGCGGGGTAAAGAGACCCAGTACTTC.

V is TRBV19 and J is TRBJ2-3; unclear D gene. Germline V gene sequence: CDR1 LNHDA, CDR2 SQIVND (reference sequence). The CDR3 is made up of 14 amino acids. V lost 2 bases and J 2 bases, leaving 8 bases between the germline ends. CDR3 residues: CASSISHFTDTQYF. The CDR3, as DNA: TGTGCCAGTAGTATATCGCACTTCACAGATACGCAGTATTTT.